The T cell receptor (beta chain) under discussion was sequenced for a study of T cells after yellow fever vaccination. Across the study: It was SMART-Seq v4 Ultra Low Input that prepared the fractions with low cell numbers. The study's findings and limits: The study found a weaker secondary response that peaked faster, day 5 versus 15. Booster samples showed a return of most primary-vaccination clones (around 96% CD4, 80% to 90% CD8).

UMIs and a universal primer site were added when TCR cDNA was made by 5'RACE template switching. MiXCR, applied by TCRdb to the 5' RACE reads, yields one record per CDR3 protein. This sample has about 300,000 distinct CDR3 sequences, with approximately 4% found just once. CDR3 length equals 15 residues. Trimming left V 5 bases short and J 2 bases short, with 16 bases between. The germline V gene has CDR1 SGHVS and CDR2 FQNEAQ. This clonotype was recorded at least ten times. Its matching antigen is unknown. This chain links TRBV7-8 with TRBJ2-7, with D hard to call. The origin of this receptor is a man between 18 and 29 years old who received the YFV17D yellow fever vaccine. Sequencing was performed on PBMCs, taken 5 days after the yellow fever booster vaccination. The chain's CDR3 is CASSPRPATTYEQYV. The CDR3 DNA reads as TGTGCCAGCAGCCCCCGGCCGGCTACTACCTACGAGCAGTACGTC.